What follows are 2 T cell receptor beta chains derived from one specimen sequenced in a study of technical replicates of blood from a few donors. Sequencing used immunoSEQ multiplex PCR; TCRdb keeps in-frame clones, though not all of them. The data show 84,000 or so clones, 93% seen once. The specimen was T cells isolated from PBMCs. These receptors all stem from a human donor in good health.

The chain has TRBV4-2 and TRBJ2-1; D remains ambiguous. This CDR3 spans 15 amino acids. Germline V gene sequence: CDR1 LGHNA, CDR2 YNFKEQ. Trimming cost V 4 bases and J 8 bases, with 18 bases left between them. The CDR3 DNA is TGTGCCAGCAGCCGTAACCACGTTGGCGGCGATGAGCAGTTCTTC. Protein: CASSRNHVGGDEQFF.

This chain connects TRBV28 to TRBJ2-5; D possibly corresponds to TRBD1 (5 bases). CDR3 size: 14 residues. The V end lost 2 bases, the J end lost 2 bases, and 9 bases lay between the germline ends. Germline V gene data show CDR1 as MDHEN and CDR2 as SYDVKM. The CDR3 DNA reads TGTGCCAGCAGTTTAGTGCAGGGTCAAGAGACCCAGTACTTC. It encodes CASSLVQGQETQYF.